These 5 T cell receptor beta chains originate from one sample sequenced in a study of human thymus T cells (dated by TCRdb to about 2020). Libraries were prepared through the immunoSEQ multiplex PCR assay. TCRdb provides this immuneACCESS table in a form limited to in-frame rearrangements. Some clones are lacking; in checked studies, under half of them reflect an unresolved V gene, and why the rest are absent is not known. The sample has around 130,000 clones on record, about 95% of them singletons. The ten top clones hold around 0.025% of the sample. Thymus tissue was obtained as surgical resects removed during corrective cardiac surgery. The sample consisted of thymus tissue. All receptors come from a boy in the first two years of life with a congenital heart defect but otherwise immunologically healthy.

The V gene is TRBV6-1, the J gene TRBJ1-5; tentatively, D is TRBD1 (5 bases). CDR3 length equals 15 residues. Between the trimmed V and J ends, which lost 6 bases and 1 base, there was a span of 13 bases. CDR1 MNHNS and CDR2 SASEGT come from the germline V gene. CDR3 in DNA: TGTGCCAGCAGCGGGAAGGGGAACAGCAATCAGCCCCAGCATTTT. It encodes CASSGKGNSNQPQHF.

The J gene is TRBJ1-2, the V gene TRBV28; D is uncertain. V lost 1 base to trimming and J lost 4 bases, with 10 bases between them. CDR3 length equals 14 residues. From germline, CDR1 is MDHEN and CDR2 SYDVKM. CDR3 sequence reads: CASSLLEGSYGYTF. The CDR3 DNA reads TGTGCCAGCAGTTTATTAGAGGGTAGCTATGGCTACACCTTC.

This clone was counted a single time. The chain joins TRBV28 to TRBJ2-3; D might be TRBD1 (6 bases). Trimming left V 8 bases short and J 1 base short, with 7 bases between. Germline V CDR1 and CDR2: MDHEN, SYDVKM. The CDR3 contains 12 residues. The CDR3 nucleotides read TGTGCCAGCGCAGGGGGCACAGATACGCAGTATTTT. Translated: CASAGGTDTQYF.

This clone was picked up one time. The chain employs TRBV29-1 and TRBJ1-2, with TRBD1 as a possible D gene (6 bases). CDR3 length: 12 residues. Trimming removed 4 bases from V and 8 bases from J, with 14 bases in between. CDR1 is SQVTM and CDR2 is ANQGSEA in the germline V gene. As DNA, the CDR3 is TGCAGCGTTGTCCCAAATGGGGGCGGCTACACCTTC. Translated: CSVVPNGGGYTF.

V is TRBV4-2 and J is TRBJ2-1; 9 bases agree with TRBD1. The CDR3 covers 19 residues. CDR1 LGHNA and CDR2 YNFKEQ come from the germline V gene. The junction had 9 bases not matched to a gene; V was cut back by 0 bases and J by 0 bases. CDR3 in DNA: TGTGCCAGCAGCCAAGAGGAGGGACAGGGACGGCACTCCTACAATGAGCAGTTCTTC. It translates to CASSQEEGQGRHSYNEQFF.